This T cell receptor (beta chain) was identified during a study of T cells in Graves' hyperthyroidism and ophthalmopathy. The TCR beta CDR3 regions underwent amplification using RNA transcripts as the source. The study used the HTBI primer set for a first-round RT-PCR of the TCR CDR3. TCRdb independently ran MiXCR on the multiplex PCR reads; one entry per CDR3 protein. The table includes hundreds of thousands of distinct CDR3 sequences, roughly a sixth detected once. The germline V gene encodes CDR1 SGHAT and CDR2 FQNNGV. The length of the CDR3 is 15 residues. With 1 base clipped from V and 2 bases from J, the junction kept 4 bases outside the gene matches. This clonotype came up many times.

The gene calls are TRBV11-2 and TRBJ2-7; 8 positions agree with TRBD2. Sequenced input: blood. This receptor was taken from a woman aged 45 to 65 with Graves' hyperthyroidism that later progressed to Graves' ophthalmopathy. Here the CDR3 reads CASSLGTSGTYEQYF. Written as DNA, the CDR3 is TGTGCCAGCAGCTTAGGTACTAGCGGAACCTACGAGCAGTACTTC. Variable domain in full (rest from reference TRBV11-2 and TRBJ2-7): EAGVAQSPRYKIIEKRQSVAFWCNPISGHATLYWYQQILGQGPKLLIQFQNNGVVDDSQLPKDRFSAERLKGVDSTLKIQPAKLEDSAVYLCASSLGTSGTYEQYFGPGTRLTVT.